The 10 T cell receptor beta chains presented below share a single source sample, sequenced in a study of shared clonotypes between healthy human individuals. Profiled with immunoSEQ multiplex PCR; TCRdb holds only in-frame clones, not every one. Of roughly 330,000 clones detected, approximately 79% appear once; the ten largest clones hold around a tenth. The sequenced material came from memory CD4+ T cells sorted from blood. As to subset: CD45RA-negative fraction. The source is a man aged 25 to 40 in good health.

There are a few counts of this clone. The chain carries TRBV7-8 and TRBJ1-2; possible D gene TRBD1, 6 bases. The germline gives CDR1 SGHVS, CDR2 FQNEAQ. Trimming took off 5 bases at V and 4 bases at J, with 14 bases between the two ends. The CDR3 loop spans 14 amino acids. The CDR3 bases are TGTGCCAGCAGCCCCAGGACAGTTAGCTATGGCTACACCTTC. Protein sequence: CASSPRTVSYGYTF.

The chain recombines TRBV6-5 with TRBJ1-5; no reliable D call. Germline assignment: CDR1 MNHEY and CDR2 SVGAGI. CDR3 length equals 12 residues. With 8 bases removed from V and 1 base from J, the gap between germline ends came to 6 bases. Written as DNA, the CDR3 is TGTGCCAGCTACACCAGCAATCAGCCCCAGCATTTT. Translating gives CASYTSNQPQHF.

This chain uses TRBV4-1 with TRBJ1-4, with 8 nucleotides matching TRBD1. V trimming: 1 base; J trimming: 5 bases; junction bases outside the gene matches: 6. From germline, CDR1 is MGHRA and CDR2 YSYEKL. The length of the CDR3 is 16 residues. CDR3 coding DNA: TGCGCCAGCAGCCAAGTTCTCAGGGGGCGGAATGAAAAACTGTTTTTT. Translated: CASSQVLRGRNEKLFF.

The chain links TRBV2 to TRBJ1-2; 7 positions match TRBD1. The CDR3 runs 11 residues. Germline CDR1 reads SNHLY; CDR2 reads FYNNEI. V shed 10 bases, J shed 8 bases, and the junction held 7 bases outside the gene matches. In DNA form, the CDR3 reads TGTGCCAACCGACAGGGAAACGGCTACACCTTC. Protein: CANRQGNGYTF. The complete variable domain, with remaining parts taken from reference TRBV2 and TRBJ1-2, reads EPEVTQTPSHQVTQMGQEVILRCVPISNHLYFYWYRQILGQKVEFLVSFYNNEISEKSEIFDDQFSVERPDGSNFTLKIRSTKLEDSAMYFCANRQGNGYTFGSGTRLTVV.

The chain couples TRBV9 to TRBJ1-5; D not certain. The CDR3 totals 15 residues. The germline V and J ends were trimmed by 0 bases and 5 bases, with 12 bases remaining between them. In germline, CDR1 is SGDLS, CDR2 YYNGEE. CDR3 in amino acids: CASSVEGSWDQPQHF. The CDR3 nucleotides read TGTGCCAGCAGCGTAGAGGGCAGCTGGGATCAGCCCCAGCATTTT.

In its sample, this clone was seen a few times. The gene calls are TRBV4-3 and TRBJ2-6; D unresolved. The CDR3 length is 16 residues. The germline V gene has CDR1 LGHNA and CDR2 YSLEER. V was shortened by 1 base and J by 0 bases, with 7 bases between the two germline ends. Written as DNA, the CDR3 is TGCGCCAGCAGCCAAGGGGTACCCTCTGGGGCCAACGTCCTGACTTTC. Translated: CASSQGVPSGANVLTF.

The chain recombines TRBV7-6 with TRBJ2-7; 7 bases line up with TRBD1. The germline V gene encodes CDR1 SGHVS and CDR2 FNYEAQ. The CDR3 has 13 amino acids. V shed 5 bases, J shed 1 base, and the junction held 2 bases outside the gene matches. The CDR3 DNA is TGTGCCAGCAGCCGACAGGGATCCTACGAGCAGTACTTC. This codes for CASSRQGSYEQYF. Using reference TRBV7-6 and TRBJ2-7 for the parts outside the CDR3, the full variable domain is GAGVSQSPRYKVTKRGQDVALRCDPISGHVSLYWYRQALGQGPEFLTYFNYEAQQDKSGLPNDRFSAERPEGSISTLTIQRTEQRDSAMYRCASSRQGSYEQYFGPGTRLTVT.

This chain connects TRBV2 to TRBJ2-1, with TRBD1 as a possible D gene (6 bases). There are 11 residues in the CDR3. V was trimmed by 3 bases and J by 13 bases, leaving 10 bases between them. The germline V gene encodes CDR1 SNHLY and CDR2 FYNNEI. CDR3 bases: TGTGCCAGCAGTGACTGGGGACAACAGTTCTTC. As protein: CASSDWGQQFF.

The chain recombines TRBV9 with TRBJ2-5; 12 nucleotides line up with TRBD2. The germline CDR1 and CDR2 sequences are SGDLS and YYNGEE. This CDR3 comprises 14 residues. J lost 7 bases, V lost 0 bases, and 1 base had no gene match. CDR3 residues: CASSVASGRGTQYF. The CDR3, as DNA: TGTGCCAGCAGCGTAGCTAGCGGGAGGGGGACCCAGTACTTC.

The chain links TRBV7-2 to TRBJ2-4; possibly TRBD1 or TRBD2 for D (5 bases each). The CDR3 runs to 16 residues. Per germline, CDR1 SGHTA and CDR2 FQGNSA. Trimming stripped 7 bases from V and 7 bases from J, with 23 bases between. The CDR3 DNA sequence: TGTGCCAGCACCCCGCCGGGGCAGGTGGCGGTTAACATTCAGTACTTC. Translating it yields CASTPPGQVAVNIQYF.